These 32 T cell receptor beta chains were all obtained from the same sample, sequenced in a study of T-cell memory formation after mild COVID-19. From the 5' RACE reads, TCRdb called clonotypes with MiXCR, one entry per CDR3 protein. The sample includes 500,000 to 600,000 distinct CDR3 sequences, about a sixth seen only once; the top ten take 9.5% to 15%. Sequenced sample: PBMCs or a T cell subset sorted from them (not recorded which). These receptors originate from an adult woman who had mild COVID-19 (a few samples of this study predate the infection). Cell type and time point are not known.

This clonotype came up a few times. The rearrangement links TRBV7-8 to TRBJ1-2, with unresolved D. This CDR3 is built from 16 residues. The germline gives CDR1 SGHVS, CDR2 FQNEAQ. V was cut by 1 base and J by 0 bases, with 12 bases left in between. Written as DNA, the CDR3 is TGTGCCAGCAGCTTAGGGTTTCGGGGTTCTAACTATGGCTACACCTTC. Its translation is CASSLGFRGSNYGYTF.

Only a few counts were recorded for this clonotype. This sequence joins TRBV20-1 and TRBJ2-3; TRBD1 or TRBD2 may be the D gene (6 bases each). The germline V gene has CDR1 DFQATT and CDR2 SNEGSKA (reference sequence). This CDR3 is built from 14 residues. V was cut by 6 bases and J by 2 bases, with 15 bases left in between. The DNA for the CDR3 is TGCAGTGCGCCGGAGGGGGGAATCACAGATACGCAGTATTTT. This translates into CSAPEGGITDTQYF.

This clonotype was counted only a few times. The chain's CDR3 is CASSLVTGGISTDTQYF. The CDR3, as DNA: TGCGCCAGCAGCTTGGTTACAGGGGGCATCTCCACAGATACGCAGTATTTT. The chain has TRBV5-1 and TRBJ2-3; TRBD1 agrees at 9 bases. V lost 0 bases and J lost 2; bases outside the gene matches: 7. The CDR3 runs to 17 residues. Germline CDR1 and CDR2: SGHRS and YFSETQ.

In this sample, this clonotype turned up a few times. This sequence joins TRBV5-4 and TRBJ2-4; the D is unclear. CDR3 length: 16 amino acids. Trimming shortened V by 4 bases and J by 8 bases, and 22 bases separated the two germline ends. Germline V gene data show CDR1 as SGHNT and CDR2 as YYREEE (reference sequence). The CDR3, as DNA: TGTGCCAGCAGCGCATACAACCGAGAGGCTGTTGACATTCAGTACTTC. It encodes CASSAYNREAVDIQYF.

This clonotype occurred a few times. This rearrangement joins TRBV4-2 to TRBJ1-3; D is unresolved. From germline, CDR1 is LGHNA and CDR2 YNFKEQ. There are 14 residues in the CDR3. The V gene lost 4 bases and the J gene lost 8 bases, with 15 bases spanning the gap. The CDR3 protein is CASSPRYGQDTIYF. CDR3 DNA sequence: TGTGCCAGCAGCCCACGGTACGGCCAGGACACCATATATTTT.

The rearrangement joins TRBV7-8 to TRBJ2-7; no definite D call. Germline V gene sequence: CDR1 SGHVS, CDR2 FQNEAQ. This CDR3 comprises 13 residues. Deletions cut 4 bases from V and 6 bases from J, with 13 bases between. CDR3 nucleotides: TGTGCCAGCAGCTCTGGACCGCCCAGCGAGCAGTACTTC. Translating it yields CASSSGPPSEQYF.

The J gene is TRBJ1-4, the V gene TRBV9; D is perhaps TRBD1 (6 bases). Germline CDR1 and CDR2: SGDLS and YYNGEE. The CDR3 loop spans 15 amino acids. Trimming stripped 0 bases from V and 8 bases from J, with 14 bases between. CDR3 amino acids: CASSVATGQGEKLFF. Written as DNA, the CDR3 is TGTGCCAGCAGCGTAGCGACGGGCCAGGGGGAAAAACTGTTTTTT. Filled out from reference TRBV9 and TRBJ1-4, the complete variable domain reads DSGVTQTPKHLITATGQRVTLRCSPRSGDLSVYWYQQSLDQGLQFLIQYYNGEERAKGNILERFSAQQFPDLHSELNLSSLELGDSALYFCASSVATGQGEKLFFGSGTQLSVL.

This clonotype was seen a handful of times. CDR3 residues: CASSRASGYTDTQYF. DNA of the CDR3: TGTGCCAGCAGCCGAGCTAGCGGGTACACAGATACGCAGTATTTT. The genes are TRBV12-3 or TRBV12-4 and TRBJ2-3; 8 bases align to TRBD2. The CDR3 consists of 15 residues. The trim removed 6 bases at V and 2 bases at J, leaving 7 bases unmatched.

The chain couples TRBV27 to TRBJ1-5; possibly TRBD1 for D (5 bases). V shed 2 bases and J shed 5 bases, with 10 bases lying between them. Germline V gives CDR1 MNHEY, CDR2 SMNVEV (reference sequence). The length of the CDR3 is 14 residues. The CDR3 loop reads CASSLRGPDQPQHF. In DNA form, the CDR3 reads TGTGCCAGCAGTTTAAGGGGACCGGATCAGCCCCAGCATTTT.

The chain is built from TRBV30 and TRBJ2-1, with D hard to call. V was shortened by 0 bases and J by 8 bases, with 8 bases between the two germline ends. This CDR3 is built from 12 residues. Germline loops: CDR1 GTSNPN, CDR2 SVGIG (reference sequence). DNA of the CDR3: TGTGCCTGGAGTGTAGGAATCCATGAGCAGTTCTTC. Protein sequence: CAWSVGIHEQFF.

The chain links TRBV6-2 or TRBV6-3 to TRBJ1-1; D is undetermined. V was cut by 4 bases and J by 2 bases, with 11 bases left in between. In germline, CDR1 is MNHEY, CDR2 SVGEGT. There are 14 residues in the CDR3. The DNA of the CDR3 is TGTGCCAGCAGTTGGGGAAACCTTAACACTGAAGCTTTCTTT. As protein: CASSWGNLNTEAFF.

This clonotype was seen many times. This rearrangement joins TRBV5-1 to TRBJ2-1, with 8 bases that match TRBD2. CDR3 length: 15 amino acids. V shed 5 bases, J shed 5 bases, and the junction held 9 bases outside the gene matches. The V gene's germline CDR1 is SGHRS and CDR2 YFSETQ. As DNA, the CDR3 is TGCGCCAGCAGACCTAGCGGGTCGGAGGACAATGAGCAGTTCTTC. Its protein product is CASRPSGSEDNEQFF.

This clonotype turned up a few times. The chain combines TRBV12-3 or TRBV12-4 with TRBJ2-2; the match to TRBD1 covers 9 bases. This CDR3 has 14 amino acids. Trimming took 7 bases from V and 5 from J; bases not matched to a gene: 5. CDR3 nucleotide sequence: TGTGCCAGCACCACAGGGGGCTGGACCGGGGAGCTGTTTTTT. Translation gives CASTTGGWTGELFF.

The chain carries TRBV20-1 and TRBJ2-1; TRBD2 is a possible D gene (5 bases). CDR3 length equals 19 residues. Trimming stripped 0 bases from V and 0 bases from J, with 21 bases between. Germline CDR1 DFQATT, CDR2 SNEGSKA (reference sequence). CDR3 residues: CSARERRPVQQRSYNEQFF. The CDR3 DNA is TGCAGTGCTAGAGAGCGGAGGCCCGTACAACAACGCTCCTACAATGAGCAGTTCTTC.

This chain joins TRBV20-1 and TRBJ2-1; weak D call: TRBD2 (6 bases). The length of the CDR3 is 17 residues. The germline V gene encodes CDR1 DFQATT and CDR2 SNEGSKA (reference sequence). With 5 bases removed from V and 6 bases from J, the gap between germline ends came to 26 bases. The CDR3 DNA reads TGCAGTGCTCAGGGCCTGGGAGGATCCCATAGGGGCAATGAGCAGTTCTTC. Translating gives CSAQGLGGSHRGNEQFF.

This clonotype was found a few times. The chain uses TRBV7-9 and TRBJ2-5; D may correspond to TRBD1 or TRBD2 (5 bases each). The CDR3 is 17 residues long. Germline loops: CDR1 SEHNR, CDR2 FQNEAQ (reference sequence). V gave up 5 bases and J gave up 5 bases, with 24 bases separating them. CDR3: CASSKPPGTVHGETQYF. For the CDR3, the DNA is TGTGCCAGCAGCAAACCACCCGGGACCGTCCACGGGGAGACCCAGTACTTC.

This clonotype has just a few counts. The genes are TRBV20-1 and TRBJ2-2; 8 bases agree with TRBD2. This CDR3 has 16 residues. Trimming removed 1 base from V and 2 bases from J; junction bases left unmatched: 6. Per the germline V gene, CDR1 is DFQATT and CDR2 is SNEGSKA (reference sequence). Here the CDR3 DNA reads TGCAGTGCTAGAGTGGTAGCGGGGCCTAACACCGGGGAGCTGTTTTTT. As protein: CSARVVAGPNTGELFF.

The chain recombines TRBV20-1 with TRBJ2-2; 11 bases align to TRBD2. CDR1 and CDR2 (germline): DFQATT, SNEGSKA (reference sequence). Unmatched junction bases numbered 5, after V lost 3 bases and J lost 5 bases. The CDR3 runs to 15 residues. Here the CDR3 DNA reads TGCAGTGCTAGTCCACTAGCGGGAGATACCGGGGAGCTGTTTTTT. Its translation: CSASPLAGDTGELFF.

This clonotype has more than one count but fewer than ten. CDR3 residues: CSAGRGASGNTIYF. The CDR3 nucleotides read TGCAGTGCCGGACGGGGGGCCTCTGGAAACACCATATATTTT. This rearrangement joins TRBV20-1 to TRBJ1-3; perhaps TRBD1 as D (6 bases). Per germline, CDR1 DFQATT and CDR2 SNEGSKA (reference sequence). CDR3 length: 14 amino acids. With 6 bases removed from V and 0 bases from J, the gap between germline ends came to 12 bases.

The chain links TRBV12-3 or TRBV12-4 to TRBJ2-5; D gene ambiguous. CDR3 length: 13 residues. The V end lost 4 bases, the J end lost 2 bases, and 8 bases lay between the germline ends. The CDR3 DNA is TGTGCCAGCAGTTACAATTTGCAAGAGACCCAGTACTTC. Translating gives CASSYNLQETQYF.

The chain recombines TRBV20-1 with TRBJ2-1; 12 bases agree with TRBD2. The CDR3 is made up of 16 amino acids. CDR1 is DFQATT, CDR2 SNEGSKA, per germline (reference sequence). Trimming cost V 4 bases and J 0 bases; bases outside gene matches: 4. The CDR3 region is CSAIQTSGSSYNEQFF. In nucleotides, the CDR3 is TGCAGTGCTATCCAGACTAGCGGGAGCTCCTACAATGAGCAGTTCTTC.

V is TRBV29-1 and J is TRBJ2-1; 9 bases map to TRBD1. Looked up from germline, CDR1 is SQVTM and CDR2 is ANQGSEA. The V gene end was trimmed by 3 bases and the J gene end by 10 bases; junction bases not matched to a gene: 19. CDR3 length: 17 residues. CDR3 region: CSVDGTGTSGSFWEQFF. The CDR3 nucleotides are TGCAGCGTTGACGGGACAGGGACCTCGGGCTCCTTTTGGGAGCAGTTCTTC.

This clonotype has only a few counts. The CDR3 reads CASSTGTGFSDTQYF. The CDR3 bases are TGCGCCAGCAGCACCGGGACAGGGTTTTCGGATACGCAGTATTTT. The chain carries TRBV5-1 and TRBJ2-3; 9 positions match TRBD1. The CDR3 consists of 15 residues. Germline trimming cut 4 bases from V and 6 bases from J; bases unmatched to any gene: 9. Germline CDR1 reads SGHRS; CDR2 reads YFSETQ.

Turning to this clonotype: This is likely an artifact of a read error, given a far larger clone one base away. This chain uses TRBV12-3 or TRBV12-4 with TRBJ2-3; D call uncertain. With 7 bases removed from V and 1 base from J, the gap between germline ends came to 3 bases. CDR3 length: 11 amino acids. CDR3 bases: TGTGCCAGCATCCGCACAGATACGCAGTATTTT. It translates to CASIRTDTQYF.

This chain links TRBV4-3 with TRBJ2-3; 8 bases are shared with TRBD2. The CDR3 runs 15 residues. The germline V gene has CDR1 LGHNA and CDR2 YSLEER. The trim removed 6 bases at V and 6 bases at J, leaving 11 bases unmatched. CDR3 protein: CASRDGAGAGDTQYF. CDR3 DNA sequence: TGCGCCAGCAGGGACGGAGCGGGGGCCGGGGATACGCAGTATTTT.

This chain links TRBV5-5 with TRBJ1-2; perhaps TRBD1 as D (5 bases). Trimming removed 0 bases at V and 11 bases at J, with 20 bases between. Germline CDR1 and CDR2: SGHKS and YYEKEE (reference sequence). There are 15 residues in the CDR3. The CDR3: CASSLGRGTLIGYTF. The CDR3 DNA is TGTGCCAGCAGCTTGGGTCGGGGGACCCTGATCGGGTACACCTTC.

The chain links TRBV5-5 to TRBJ1-3; D may be TRBD1 (5 bases). From germline, CDR1 is SGHKS and CDR2 YYEKEE (reference sequence). Trimming stripped 2 bases from V and 2 bases from J, with 11 bases between. The CDR3 sequence is 15 residues long. The CDR3 DNA reads TGTGCCAGCAGCTTCGCCGGGGGAACTGGAAACACCATATATTTT. Translated, it gives CASSFAGGTGNTIYF.

The J gene is TRBJ1-1, the V gene TRBV5-4; 10 bases agree with TRBD1. This CDR3 contains 14 residues. With 3 bases clipped from V and 7 bases from J, the junction kept 6 bases outside the gene matches. The V gene's germline CDR1 is SGHNT and CDR2 YYREEE (reference sequence). CDR3 in DNA: TGTGCCAGCAGCTGGGACAGGGGATCATATGAAGCTTTCTTT. Its protein is CASSWDRGSYEAFF.

The table lists this clonotype with a few counts. This sequence joins TRBV11-3 and TRBJ2-2, with D possibly TRBD1 on 5 matching bases. V was cut by 7 bases and J by 1 base, with 10 bases left in between. This CDR3 has 14 residues. Germline V CDR1 and CDR2: SGHNT, YENEEA. The CDR3 DNA follows: TGTGCCAGCACACTACAGGAGAACACCGGGGAGCTGTTTTTT. Translated: CASTLQENTGELFF.

The rearrangement joins TRBV2 to TRBJ2-1; D might be TRBD1 (5 bases). The CDR3 is 13 residues long. The V gene lost 8 bases and the J gene lost 9 bases, with 17 bases spanning the gap. Per germline, CDR1 SNHLY and CDR2 FYNNEI. As DNA, the CDR3 is TGTGCCAGCGGCCAGCCTCCAAGGGGTGAGCAGTTCTTC. Translated: CASGQPPRGEQFF.

The V call is TRBV20-1, the J call TRBJ1-5, with D possibly matching TRBD1 (5 bases). Trimming removed 0 bases at V and 5 bases at J, with 11 bases between. This CDR3 is built from 14 residues. Germline-derived CDR1 and CDR2 are DFQATT and SNEGSKA (reference sequence). This CDR3 reads CSARDRQSHQPQHF. In DNA, the CDR3 is TGCAGTGCTAGAGATCGACAGAGTCATCAGCCCCAGCATTTT.

This clonotype turned up a few times. The rearrangement uses TRBV5-6 and TRBJ2-1; 10 bases are a match to TRBD2. The CDR3 extends over 14 amino acids. The V and J ends lost 2 bases and 6 bases, in that order; junction bases with no gene match: 2. Per the germline V gene, CDR1 is SGHDT and CDR2 is YYEEEE. CDR3 sequence reads: CASSFLAGANEQFF. CDR3 in DNA: TGTGCCAGCAGCTTCCTAGCGGGGGCCAATGAGCAGTTCTTC.